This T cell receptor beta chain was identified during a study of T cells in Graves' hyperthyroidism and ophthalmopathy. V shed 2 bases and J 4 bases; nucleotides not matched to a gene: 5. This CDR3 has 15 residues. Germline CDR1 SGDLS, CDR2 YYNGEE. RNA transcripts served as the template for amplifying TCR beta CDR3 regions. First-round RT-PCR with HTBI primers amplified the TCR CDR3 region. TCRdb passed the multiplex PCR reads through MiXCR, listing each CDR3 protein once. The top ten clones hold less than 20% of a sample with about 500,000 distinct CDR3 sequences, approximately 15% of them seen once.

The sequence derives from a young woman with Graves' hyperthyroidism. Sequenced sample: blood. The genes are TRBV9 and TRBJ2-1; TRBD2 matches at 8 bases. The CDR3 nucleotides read TGTGCCAGCAGCGTGGGCGGGAGGAGTTACAATGAGCAGTTCTTC. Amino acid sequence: CASSVGGRSYNEQFF.